A selection of T cell receptor beta chains follows, all from one sample in a study of cytotoxic CD8 clonotypes in ibrutinib-treated CLL. The table came from immunoSEQ multiplex PCR; TCRdb's copy has only in-frame clones and leaves some out. This table holds a few hundred thousand clones, around 66% found once. Sequencing was performed on PBMCs, taken after 36 months of ibrutinib treatment. These receptors originate from a human donor with chronic lymphocytic leukemia. Both conserved end residues are part of each CDR3. Not all rows give a size; the values are once, few, many and, for expanded clones, a class.

J	size	V	CDR3
TRBJ2-3	-	TRBV9	CASSVGIAGVWTDTQYF
TRBJ2-7	-	TRBV27	CASSLATGPISYEQYF
TRBJ1-6	-	TRBV4-1	CASSQDSRVYSPLHF
TRBJ2-3	-	TRBV15	CATSRKGTGGLDTQYF
TRBJ1-2	-	TRBV29-1	CSVVEDGYTF
TRBJ2-3	-	TRBV7-2	CASSTGGDRHTQYF
TRBJ1-2	-	TRBV6-1	CASSDGQGDGYTF
TRBJ1-1	-	TRBV6-1	CASTRIMNTEAFF
TRBJ1-3	-	TRBV29-1	CSVPGQANTIYF
TRBJ1-2	-	TRBV12-5	CASGLVRDLGYTF
TRBJ1-5	few	TRBV6-1	CASSGDRATSNQPQHF
TRBJ2-3	-	TRBV5-4	CATLAGGPGDTQYF
TRBJ2-7	-	TRBV7-9	CASSPGQYYEQYF
TRBJ2-1	few	TRBV4-1	CASSPQLYRVHEQFF
TRBJ2-5	few	TRBV27	CASSPGTSGGYRTQYF
TRBJ2-7	-	TRBV5-4	CASSSPGRSYEQYF
TRBJ1-2	-	TRBV9	CASSARQGWNGYTF
TRBJ2-5	few	TRBV5-1	CASSLAAGGIQETQYF
TRBJ1-1	-	TRBV7-2	CASSLKEGEAFF
TRBJ1-4	-	TRBV4-1	CASSSPGRTTNEKLFF
TRBJ2-1	once	TRBV7-9	CASSDRVTYNEQFF
TRBJ2-1	-	TRBV5-1	CASSLVSGANDNEQFF
TRBJ1-2	-	TRBV9	CASSGGDRTSYGYTF
TRBJ2-3	few	TRBV11-2	CASSLDVGLRQYF
TRBJ2-2	-	TRBV27	CASSGASGELFF
TRBJ2-5	-	TRBV9	CASSVMDRAETQYF
TRBJ2-2	-	TRBV5-1	CASSLAVTAGNTGELFF
TRBJ1-2	-	TRBV5-1	CASSLEGAWGNYGYTF
TRBJ1-5	-	TRBV7-6	CASSARSNQPQHF